These T cell receptor beta chains were read from a single sample in a study of regulatory T cells in long-lasting Graves disease. TCRdb called the multiplex PCR reads again in MiXCR, with one record for every CDR3 protein. The data contain almost 350,000 distinct CDR3 sequences, less than 20% of them seen just once; the ten biggest clones take up 29%. The sample was peripheral blood mononuclear cells (PBMCs), taken when the disease was refractory, from a patient treated with antithyroid drugs. These receptors came from a female donor with Graves disease. CDR3s include the opening cysteine and the closing phenylalanine or tryptophan. Each record gives: CDR3 DNA, CDR3 protein, D gene, V gene, CDR3 length, J gene, clone size. A D gene is named only where the DNA matches it firmly. Size is stated for part of the rows, as once, few or many counts, or as a class when the clone is expanded.

cdr3_nt: TGTGCCAGCAGCGGACAGGGAGGCACCGGGGAGCTGTTTTTT
cdr3_aa: CASSGQGGTGELFF
d_call: TRBD1
v_call: TRBV7-2
cdr3_length: 14
j_call: TRBJ2-2
clone_size: many

cdr3_nt: TGTGCCAGCAGCTTGCTGACCGGGCGCGCCGAGCAGTACTTC
cdr3_aa: CASSLLTGRAEQYF
d_call: -
v_call: TRBV5-8
cdr3_length: 14
j_call: TRBJ2-7
clone_size: -

cdr3_nt: TGTGCCAGCAGCTTACGGGGTTTGGCAGGGTCGCGGGACTACGAGCAGTACTTC
cdr3_aa: CASSLRGLAGSRDYEQYF
d_call: -
v_call: TRBV7-8
cdr3_length: 18
j_call: TRBJ2-7
clone_size: -

cdr3_nt: TGTGCCAGCAGACAAGCGGGGGTCTACGAGCAGTACTTC
cdr3_aa: CASRQAGVYEQYF
d_call: TRBD2
v_call: TRBV6-1
cdr3_length: 13
j_call: TRBJ2-7
clone_size: -

cdr3_nt: TGTGCCAGCTCCGGACAGGGGCGCCAAGAGACCCAGTACTTC
cdr3_aa: CASSGQGRQETQYF
d_call: TRBD1
v_call: TRBV3-1
cdr3_length: 14
j_call: TRBJ2-5
clone_size: -

cdr3_nt: TGTGCCAGCAGTATAGGACAGGGAAGTAGGCGACTGTTTTTT
cdr3_aa: CASSIGQGSRRLFF
d_call: TRBD1
v_call: TRBV12-3/TRBV12-4
cdr3_length: 14
j_call: TRBJ1-4
clone_size: few

cdr3_nt: TGTGCCAGCAGTTTATCTTGGGTTGAGACCCAGTACTTC
cdr3_aa: CASSLSWVETQYF
d_call: -
v_call: TRBV27
cdr3_length: 13
j_call: TRBJ2-5
clone_size: many

cdr3_nt: TGTGCCAGCTCACAGCGGGAGTCCACCGGGGAGCTGTTTTTT
cdr3_aa: CASSQRESTGELFF
d_call: TRBD2
v_call: TRBV18
cdr3_length: 14
j_call: TRBJ2-2
clone_size: few

cdr3_nt: TGCAGTGCTAGCCTGGGACAGGGGAAGGCCTACGAGCAGTACTTC
cdr3_aa: CSASLGQGKAYEQYF
d_call: TRBD1
v_call: TRBV20-1
cdr3_length: 15
j_call: TRBJ2-7
clone_size: many

cdr3_nt: TGTGCCAGCAGCCAACCAGGACAGAATGAAAAACTGTTTTTT
cdr3_aa: CASSQPGQNEKLFF
d_call: -
v_call: TRBV3-1
cdr3_length: 14
j_call: TRBJ1-4
clone_size: many

cdr3_nt: TGTGCCAGCAGCTTAGTGTCAGCGGGGTACTCCTACGAGCAGTACTTC
cdr3_aa: CASSLVSAGYSYEQYF
d_call: TRBD2
v_call: TRBV7-9
cdr3_length: 16
j_call: TRBJ2-7
clone_size: -

cdr3_nt: TGTGCTAGTGGTTTGGTACTTCGGATGAACACTGAAGCTTTCTTT
cdr3_aa: CASGLVLRMNTEAFF
d_call: -
v_call: TRBV12-5
cdr3_length: 15
j_call: TRBJ1-1
clone_size: many

cdr3_nt: TGTGCCAGCAGCTTGGAACAGCTATCCTACGAGCAGTACTTC
cdr3_aa: CASSLEQLSYEQYF
d_call: -
v_call: TRBV5-4
cdr3_length: 14
j_call: TRBJ2-7
clone_size: many

cdr3_nt: TGTGCCAGCAGTGCCACGGGGCCCGGGGCTGGCTACACCTTC
cdr3_aa: CASSATGPGAGYTF
d_call: -
v_call: TRBV6-1
cdr3_length: 14
j_call: TRBJ1-2
clone_size: many

cdr3_nt: TGTGCCAGTAGTATACTAGCGGGGGAGACCTACGAGCAGTACTTC
cdr3_aa: CASSILAGETYEQYF
d_call: TRBD2
v_call: TRBV19
cdr3_length: 15
j_call: TRBJ2-7
clone_size: many

cdr3_nt: TGTGCCAGCAGTTTCTCGGACGGACTTTGGGGGGACGAGCAGTACTTC
cdr3_aa: CASSFSDGLWGDEQYF
d_call: -
v_call: TRBV28
cdr3_length: 16
j_call: TRBJ2-7
clone_size: few

cdr3_nt: TGTGCCAGCAGCCTAAGGACAGGGAGGGATGGCTACACCTTC
cdr3_aa: CASSLRTGRDGYTF
d_call: TRBD1
v_call: TRBV7-2
cdr3_length: 14
j_call: TRBJ1-2
clone_size: -

cdr3_nt: TGTGCCTGGAGTGGCCTGGACAGGCAGCGGAACTATGGCTACACCTTC
cdr3_aa: CAWSGLDRQRNYGYTF
d_call: TRBD1
v_call: TRBV30
cdr3_length: 16
j_call: TRBJ1-2
clone_size: many

cdr3_nt: TGTGCCAGCAGTTTTTCGCCCCGGTGGGCGGTCTCCTACGAGCAGTACTTC
cdr3_aa: CASSFSPRWAVSYEQYF
d_call: -
v_call: TRBV28
cdr3_length: 17
j_call: TRBJ2-7
clone_size: few

cdr3_nt: TGTGCCAGCAGCCCCCCCCCGACTAGCGGGAGTGGGGAGCTGTTTTTT
cdr3_aa: CASSPPPTSGSGELFF
d_call: TRBD2
v_call: TRBV7-9
cdr3_length: 16
j_call: TRBJ2-2
clone_size: once

cdr3_nt: TGTGCCAGCAGCACCGGCGTGCCTTCCCTAGCACCTAACACCGGGGAGCTGTTTTTT
cdr3_aa: CASSTGVPSLAPNTGELFF
d_call: -
v_call: TRBV11-2
cdr3_length: 19
j_call: TRBJ2-2
clone_size: -

cdr3_nt: TGTGCCACCAGCAGAGAGCCCAGGGAGACTGAAGCTTTCTTT
cdr3_aa: CATSREPRETEAFF
d_call: -
v_call: TRBV15
cdr3_length: 14
j_call: TRBJ1-1
clone_size: many

cdr3_nt: TGTGCCTGGGATACAGGGGGTGTGCAGCATTTT
cdr3_aa: CAWDTGGVQHF
d_call: TRBD1
v_call: TRBV30
cdr3_length: 11
j_call: TRBJ1-5
clone_size: many

cdr3_nt: TGTGCCAGCAGTGACCCTCGGACTAGCGGCCAAGAGACCCAGTACTTC
cdr3_aa: CASSDPRTSGQETQYF
d_call: TRBD2
v_call: TRBV28
cdr3_length: 16
j_call: TRBJ2-5
clone_size: -

cdr3_nt: TGTGCCAGCAGCCGCTTCGTTCGGGAGCCTGAAAAACTGTTTTTT
cdr3_aa: CASSRFVREPEKLFF
d_call: -
v_call: TRBV3-1
cdr3_length: 15
j_call: TRBJ1-4
clone_size: many

cdr3_nt: TGTGCCACCAGCAGAGATCTCCCAGGTTCTGGAAACACCATATATTTT
cdr3_aa: CATSRDLPGSGNTIYF
d_call: -
v_call: TRBV15
cdr3_length: 16
j_call: TRBJ1-3
clone_size: few

cdr3_nt: TGTGCCAGCAGCCAGACGGGACTTCAAAACATTCAGTACTTC
cdr3_aa: CASSQTGLQNIQYF
d_call: -
v_call: TRBV11-2
cdr3_length: 14
j_call: TRBJ2-4
clone_size: few

cdr3_nt: TGTGCCAGCAGAAGACAGGGGAGTGGCACTGAAGCTTTCTTT
cdr3_aa: CASRRQGSGTEAFF
d_call: TRBD1
v_call: TRBV2
cdr3_length: 14
j_call: TRBJ1-1
clone_size: once

cdr3_nt: TGTGCCAGTAGTATGTGGGGCGGGGACCAAGAGACCCAGTACTTC
cdr3_aa: CASSMWGGDQETQYF
d_call: -
v_call: TRBV19
cdr3_length: 15
j_call: TRBJ2-5
clone_size: few

cdr3_nt: TGCGCCAGCAGCCCGAACCGGCAGGGTTGGGAGACCCAGTACTTC
cdr3_aa: CASSPNRQGWETQYF
d_call: -
v_call: TRBV4-1
cdr3_length: 15
j_call: TRBJ2-5
clone_size: -

cdr3_nt: TGTGCCAGCAGTCGTTTACAGGGGTTCATGAACACTGAAGCTTTCTTT
cdr3_aa: CASSRLQGFMNTEAFF
d_call: TRBD1
v_call: TRBV12-3/TRBV12-4
cdr3_length: 16
j_call: TRBJ1-1
clone_size: many

cdr3_nt: TGTGCCAGTAGTACCAACCGGGCAGCCTACGAGCAGTACTTC
cdr3_aa: CASSTNRAAYEQYF
d_call: -
v_call: TRBV19
cdr3_length: 14
j_call: TRBJ2-7
clone_size: -

cdr3_nt: TGTGCCAGCAGTGAATACGGCAGGGGTGCCCCCTCAACTAATGAAAAACTGTTTTTT
cdr3_aa: CASSEYGRGAPSTNEKLFF
d_call: -
v_call: TRBV6-1
cdr3_length: 19
j_call: TRBJ1-4
clone_size: few

cdr3_nt: TGTGCCAGCAGCTTCGATATTAGCGGGTACTACGAGCAGTACTTC
cdr3_aa: CASSFDISGYYEQYF
d_call: TRBD2
v_call: TRBV7-2
cdr3_length: 15
j_call: TRBJ2-7
clone_size: -

cdr3_nt: TGTGCCACCAGCCGATTGGGGCGCAGTCAGCCCCAGCATTTT
cdr3_aa: CATSRLGRSQPQHF
d_call: -
v_call: TRBV15
cdr3_length: 14
j_call: TRBJ1-5
clone_size: many

cdr3_nt: TGTGCCAGCAGCTTAGGGAGGCAAGAGACCCAGTACTTC
cdr3_aa: CASSLGRQETQYF
d_call: -
v_call: TRBV11-2
cdr3_length: 13
j_call: TRBJ2-5
clone_size: many

cdr3_nt: TGCAGTGCTAGAGGTGGGGAAAGGGGTAACTATGGCTACACCTTC
cdr3_aa: CSARGGERGNYGYTF
d_call: -
v_call: TRBV20-1
cdr3_length: 15
j_call: TRBJ1-2
clone_size: -

cdr3_nt: TGTGCCAGTAGTATAATCGCTGAACCCTCTAACTATGGCTACACCTTC
cdr3_aa: CASSIIAEPSNYGYTF
d_call: -
v_call: TRBV19
cdr3_length: 16
j_call: TRBJ1-2
clone_size: -

cdr3_nt: TGCAGTGCTAGGGGTGGGGGACTAGCGGGAGGAATAGAGACCCAGTACTTC
cdr3_aa: CSARGGGLAGGIETQYF
d_call: TRBD2
v_call: TRBV20-1
cdr3_length: 17
j_call: TRBJ2-5
clone_size: -

cdr3_nt: TGTGCCATCAGTGTCGGGGGAGAGGCGGCGTTTGAGCAGTACTTC
cdr3_aa: CAISVGGEAAFEQYF
d_call: -
v_call: TRBV10-3
cdr3_length: 15
j_call: TRBJ2-7
clone_size: many

cdr3_nt: TGTGCCAGCAGCTCACCGGGACAGGGGGCGTATGGGGCCAACGTCCTGACTTTC
cdr3_aa: CASSSPGQGAYGANVLTF
d_call: TRBD1
v_call: TRBV11-2
cdr3_length: 18
j_call: TRBJ2-6
clone_size: -

cdr3_nt: TGTGCCAGCAGGTGGAATGGAAAAAATGAAAAACTGTTTTTT
cdr3_aa: CASRWNGKNEKLFF
d_call: -
v_call: TRBV12-3/TRBV12-4
cdr3_length: 14
j_call: TRBJ1-4
clone_size: many

cdr3_nt: TGTGCCAGCACCGTCGACAGTACCAAGCCCTACGAGCAGTACTTC
cdr3_aa: CASTVDSTKPYEQYF
d_call: -
v_call: TRBV28
cdr3_length: 15
j_call: TRBJ2-7
clone_size: many

cdr3_nt: TGTGCCACCAGCGGGGATACCTCCTACGAGCAGTACTTC
cdr3_aa: CATSGDTSYEQYF
d_call: -
v_call: TRBV24-1
cdr3_length: 13
j_call: TRBJ2-7
clone_size: -

cdr3_nt: TGTGCCAGCAGCCCACTAATCCGGGACAGGGGCAGTGATGGCTACACCTTC
cdr3_aa: CASSPLIRDRGSDGYTF
d_call: TRBD1
v_call: TRBV3-1
cdr3_length: 17
j_call: TRBJ1-2
clone_size: -

cdr3_nt: TGTGCCAGCAGAAGGGACAGCCCCTACGAGCAGTGCTTC
cdr3_aa: CASRRDSPYEQCF
d_call: TRBD1
v_call: TRBV6-1
cdr3_length: 13
j_call: TRBJ2-7
clone_size: -

cdr3_nt: TGTGCCAGCTCACTGCGACAAGGGGCCAAGGCAACTAATGAAAAACTGTTTTTT
cdr3_aa: CASSLRQGAKATNEKLFF
d_call: -
v_call: TRBV18
cdr3_length: 18
j_call: TRBJ1-4
clone_size: -

cdr3_nt: TGTGCCAGCGGCAAAGGAGTCGGGACAGCATATGGCTACACCTTC
cdr3_aa: CASGKGVGTAYGYTF
d_call: TRBD1
v_call: TRBV2
cdr3_length: 15
j_call: TRBJ1-2
clone_size: many